The 2 T cell receptor beta chains in this list originate from one sample, sequenced in a study of blood T cell repertoires in COVID-19. Repertoires were generated with immunoSEQ multiplex PCR, while TCRdb's copy carries only in-frame clones and drops some. The table has 200,000 to 300,000 clones, roughly nine tenths seen once. Sequences were obtained from peripheral blood. These receptors were collected from a man aged 35 to 55 who had recovered from COVID-19.

The V gene is TRBV27, the J gene TRBJ1-2; 7 positions match TRBD1. V shed 5 bases, J shed 4 bases, and the junction held 4 bases outside the gene matches. The CDR3 totals 13 residues. The germline V gene has CDR1 MNHEY and CDR2 SMNVEV (reference sequence). The CDR3: CASSARQGYGYTF. The CDR3 DNA sequence: TGTGCCAGCAGTGCACGACAGGGCTATGGCTACACCTTC.

V is TRBV7-2 and J is TRBJ1-1; 10 nucleotides match TRBD1. V gave up 4 bases and J gave up 7 bases; unmatched junction bases: 6. The CDR3 has 14 amino acids. CDR1 SGHTA and CDR2 FQGNSA come from the germline V gene. DNA of the CDR3: TGTGCCAGCAGCTCCGCTAGGACAGGGGGTGAAGCTTTCTTT. Protein product: CASSSARTGGEAFF.